This T cell receptor beta chain is drawn from a study of T cell repertoires in cytomegalovirus infection. Study context: Recently described HLA-C-restricted plus well-studied HLA-B-restricted CMV epitopes were used. The public TCR beta signatures pointed to both CMV infection and matching HLA type. General study points: Adding up the frequency of public TCR beta families identified people who carried CMV plus the relevant HLA. Dominating the ex vivo response were TCR beta clonotypes that were CMV-specific and HLA-C-restricted.

CDR1 is SGHTA, CDR2 FQGNSA, per germline. V shed 5 bases, J shed 2 bases, and the junction held 8 bases outside the gene matches. The CDR3 is 15 amino acids. TCRdb called the reads again in MiXCR, with one record for every CDR3 protein. The table shows hundreds of thousands of distinct CDR3 sequences, with approximately 46% occurring only once. The table lists this clonotype with a few counts. Its antigen is as yet unknown. The material was cultured PBMCs, obtained from culture after CMV antigen stimulation. This chain uses TRBV7-2 with TRBJ2-7, with TRBD2 identical over 8 bases. The clonotype originates from a human donor in good health (CMV status not recorded). Some clones in this sample may be carry-over from other donors' samples. The CDR3: CASSPAGRGAYEQYF. The CDR3, as DNA: TGTGCCAGCAGCCCCGCGGGGCGGGGGGCCTACGAGCAGTACTTC.